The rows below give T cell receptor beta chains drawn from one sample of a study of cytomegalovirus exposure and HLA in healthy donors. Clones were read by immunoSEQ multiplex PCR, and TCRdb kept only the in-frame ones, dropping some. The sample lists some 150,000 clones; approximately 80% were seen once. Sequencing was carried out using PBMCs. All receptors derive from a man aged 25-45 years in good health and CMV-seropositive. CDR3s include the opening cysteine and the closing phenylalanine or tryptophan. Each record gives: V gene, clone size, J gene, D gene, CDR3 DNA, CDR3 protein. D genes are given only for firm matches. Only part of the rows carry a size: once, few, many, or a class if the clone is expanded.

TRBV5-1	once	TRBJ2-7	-	TGCGCCAGCAGCCCTGGTGGGGCAGCGCGGTACTTC	CASSPGGAARYF
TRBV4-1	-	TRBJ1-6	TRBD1	TGCGCCAGCAGCCAAGATAGTCATCTCCGGGACAGCGCCTCACCCCTCCACTTT	CASSQDSHLRDSASPLHF
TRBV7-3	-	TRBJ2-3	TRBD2	TGTGCCAGCAGCCCAAATAAGCGGGGGGCCCTACTCCTAGCGGGTACCGATACGCAGTATTTT	CASSPNKRGALLLAGTDTQYF
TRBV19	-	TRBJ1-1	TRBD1	TGTGCCAGTATCCGGACAGGGGCCACTGAAGCTTTCTTT	CASIRTGATEAFF
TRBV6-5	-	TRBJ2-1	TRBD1	TGTGCCAGCAGTTTTAAGGGACAGGGGGAAAATGAGCAGTTCTTC	CASSFKGQGENEQFF
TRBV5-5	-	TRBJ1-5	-	TGTGCCAGCAGCTTCGGGGGGCAATCGGTTAAGCAGCCCCAGCATTTT	CASSFGGQSVKQPQHF
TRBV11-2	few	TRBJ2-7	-	TGTGCCAGCAGCATTAACCCGGGGGGCCCCGAGCAGTACTTC	CASSINPGGPEQYF
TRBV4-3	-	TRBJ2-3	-	TGCGCCAGCAGCCAAGATACCAGGGTTCAGGGCACAGATACGCAGTATTTT	CASSQDTRVQGTDTQYF
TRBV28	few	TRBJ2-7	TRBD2	TGTGCCAGCAGCCGGGGGGGATACGAGCAGTACTTC	CASSRGGYEQYF
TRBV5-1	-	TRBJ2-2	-	TGCGCCAGCAGCTTGGAGGGGCGGTACACCGGGGAGCTGTTTTTT	CASSLEGRYTGELFF
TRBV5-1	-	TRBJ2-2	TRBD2	TGCGCCAGCAGCAGCCAGCGGGGCTGGGGGACCGGGGAGCTGTTTTTT	CASSSQRGWGTGELFF
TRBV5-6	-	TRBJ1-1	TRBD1	TGTGCCAGCAGCTTGGAAGGGGGCGGCACTGAAGCTTTCTTT	CASSLEGGGTEAFF
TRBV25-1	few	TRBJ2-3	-	TGTGCCAGCAGTGCAACACAACAGGGACCCACAGATACGCAGTATTTT	CASSATQQGPTDTQYF
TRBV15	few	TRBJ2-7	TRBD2	TGTGCCACCAGCAGAGACCCGGGGGGGTCCTACGAGCAGTACTTC	CATSRDPGGSYEQYF
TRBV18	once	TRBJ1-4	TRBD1	TGTGCCAGCTCACCCGGGACAGGGTATGAAAAACTGTTTTTT	CASSPGTGYEKLFF
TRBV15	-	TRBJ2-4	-	TGTGCCACCAGCAGAGCGTTCTCGGCGGAAGGCATTCAGTACTTC	CATSRAFSAEGIQYF
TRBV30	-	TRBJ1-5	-	TGTGCCTGGAGCGCGATGAGCAATCAGCCCCAGCATTTT	CAWSAMSNQPQHF